The sequence of this T cell receptor beta chain was determined in a study of blood T cell repertoires in COVID-19. Across the whole study: COVID-19 samples, acute and convalescent, were from the United States, Italy and Spain. PBMCs, B-cell-depleted T cells, or T cells provided the cDNA or gDNA that made up the material.

Assay used: immunoSEQ multiplex PCR; TCRdb lists only in-frame clones, some missing. The repertoire holds around 480,000 clones, with around 90% as singletons. This CDR3 spans 14 amino acids. Germline V gene sequence: CDR1 ENHRY, CDR2 SYGVKD. Trimming took off 4 bases at V and 2 bases at J, with 12 bases between the two ends. This receptor was obtained from a woman between 18 and 29 years old who had recovered from COVID-19. The chain joins TRBV10-3 to TRBJ2-7, with a weak D call TRBD1 (7 bases). Sequencing used PBMCs or T cells enriched from blood (not recorded which). CDR3 residues: CAISVSGGPYEQYF. CDR3 coding DNA: TGTGCCATCAGTGTCTCAGGGGGGCCCTACGAGCAGTACTTC.